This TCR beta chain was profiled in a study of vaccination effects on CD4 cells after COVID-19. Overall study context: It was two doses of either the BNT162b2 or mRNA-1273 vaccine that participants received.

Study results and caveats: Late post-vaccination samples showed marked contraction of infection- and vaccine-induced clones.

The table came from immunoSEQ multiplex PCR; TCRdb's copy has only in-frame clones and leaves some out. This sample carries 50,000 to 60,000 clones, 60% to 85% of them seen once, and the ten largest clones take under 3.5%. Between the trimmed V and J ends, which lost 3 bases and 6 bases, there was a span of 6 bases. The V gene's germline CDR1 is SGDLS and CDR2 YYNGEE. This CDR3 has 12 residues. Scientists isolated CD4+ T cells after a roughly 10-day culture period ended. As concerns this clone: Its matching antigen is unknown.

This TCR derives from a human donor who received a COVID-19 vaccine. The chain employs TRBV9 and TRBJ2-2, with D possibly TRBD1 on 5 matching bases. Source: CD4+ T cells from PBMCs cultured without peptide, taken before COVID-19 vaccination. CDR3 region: CASSARAGELFF. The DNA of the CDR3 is TGTGCCAGCAGCGCCAGGGCCGGGGAGCTGTTTTTT.